This paragraph reports one T cell receptor (beta chain). The data belong to a study of blood T cell repertoires in COVID-19. Across the study: Sites in the United States, Italy and Spain provided acute and convalescent COVID-19 samples. Sources were T cells, B-cell-depleted T cells, or PBMCs; the material itself was cDNA or gDNA.

Germline V gene sequence: CDR1 MDHEN, CDR2 SYDVKM. V lost 2 bases to trimming and J lost 3 bases, with 16 bases between them. This CDR3 contains 16 residues. Original processing notes: Cell counts per sample came from amplifying reference gene primers. Sequenced by immunoSEQ multiplex PCR; TCRdb stores in-frame clones only, minus some. The DNA gave D and trimming, while V, J and clone size come from that table. The data hold tens of thousands of clones, with roughly 90% observed a single time. Sequenced sample: peripheral blood. This TCR derives from a human donor in a cohort sampled during active COVID-19. The chain is built from TRBV28 and TRBJ1-2; no firm D call. CDR3 protein: CASSLGGSGAYYGYTF. For the CDR3, the DNA is TGTGCCAGCAGTTTAGGAGGGTCGGGCGCCTACTATGGCTACACCTTC.